A selection of T cell receptor beta chains follows, all from one sample in a study of blood T cell repertoires in COVID-19. Sequencing was performed with immunoSEQ multiplex PCR; in TCRdb, only in-frame clones are kept and a portion is missing. The table records some 80,000 clones, 80% of them present only once. The sequenced sample was peripheral blood. The source of these receptors is a woman in her thirties or forties with active or convalescent COVID-19. The CDR3 runs from the conserved cysteine through the conserved F or W. The listing skips clone size in some rows; elsewhere it reads once, few, many or a size class.

.	TRBV6-5	CASSLRQGPSREQYF
once	TRBV28	CASDRGLGGTDTQYF
few	TRBV7-2	CASSLLSNNQPQHF
.	TRBV7-3	CASSLGGTDSLAYNEQFF
.	TRBV12-3/TRBV12-4	CASAGLIEQFF
.	TRBV27	CASSSPPGSAFF
.	TRBV15	CATSRESVEGNTIYF
.	TRBV5-1	CASSSNNNRDSRDNEQFF
.	TRBV6-1	CASSERGGGTSTDTQYF
few	TRBV4-2	CASSQEWRGGTDTQYF
.	TRBV7-7	CASSKGQHNEQFF
.	TRBV11-3	CASSVGGGSGEQYF
.	TRBV15	CATSRSWDRVTDTQYF
.	TRBV7-3	CASSLGPMGTQYF
few	TRBV11-2	CASSLGGGYGGGSPLHF
.	TRBV7-2	CASSLNSGGSLDTGELFF
.	TRBV5-6	CASRGLAGPVYEQYF
few	TRBV5-4	CASSVTQTAEGRRNTIYF
.	TRBV5-6	CASSLRGFYEQYF
.	TRBV30	CAWGFKQGVNRVSGNTIYF
.	TRBV27	CASSLFRGGVRYNEQFF
.	TRBV27	CASKDRSTNEKLFF
.	TRBV2	CASSSFRRSDNEQFF
few	TRBV28	CASSGSGVFHEQFF
.	TRBV7-2	CASSLDGGAPEQFF
.	TRBV19	CASSIDTLVGGETQYF
.	TRBV5-1	CASSSGQVYGELFF
.	TRBV7-8	CASSLEGQGGMNTEAFF
.	TRBV5-3	CARSSTMPGLAAEQYF
once	TRBV6-5	CASSYSGGQGTEAFF
few	TRBV18	CASSRDRGTLAGNSPLHF
.	TRBV20-1	CSAQFRGEQYF
.	TRBV4-3	CASSQTGAYTDTQYF
few	TRBV2	CASTAGTYEQYF
few	TRBV7-9	CASSLPPGLGDGELFF
.	TRBV12-5	CASGPPGLAEMDRAQYF
few	TRBV7-6	CASSPLEGARWLSGANVLTF
.	TRBV23-1	CASSPPFRDRAFYEQYF
.	TRBV5-5	CASSLAAGNTIYF
.	TRBV5-1	CASSLAQGDGYTF
.	TRBV5-1	CASSLAGANTGELFF
.	TRBV5-8	CASSLVVLGYPYNEQFF
.	TRBV19	CASSIRGGARYTEAFF
.	TRBV27	CASSNFYEQYF
.	TRBV29-1	CSGGLTVGHETQYF
.	TRBV5-4	CASSVGTENYGYTF
once	TRBV11-2	CASSFLRGFGTEAFF
once	TRBV7-9	CASSLEPSSYEQYF
.	TRBV7-2	CASSLDTSGDNEQFF
.	TRBV19	CASTTGTGDTGELFF